These T cell receptor beta chains were read from a single sample in a study of cytomegalovirus exposure and HLA in healthy donors. Produced via immunoSEQ multiplex PCR; TCRdb's table is partial and in-frame only. The data show 95,000 to 100,000 clones, about four fifths seen once. The specimen was PBMCs. Source of these receptors: a woman between 40 and 50 years old in good health and CMV-seronegative. Each CDR3 is given with its conserved first and last residue. The D gene is left open where the match is weak. Part of the rows lack a size; the others show once, few, many or a class for expanded clones.

d_call	v_call	j_call	clone_size	cdr3_nt	cdr3_aa
.	TRBV5-1	TRBJ1-5	.	TGCGCCAGCAGCTTAGGCGGGGGGGCAGGACAGCCCCAGCATTTT	CASSLGGGAGQPQHF
TRBD2	TRBV5-1	TRBJ2-2	.	TGCGCCAGCCGGGACTATAAAATGATTAACACCGGGGAGCTGTTTTTT	CASRDYKMINTGELFF
TRBD2	TRBV5-1	TRBJ2-1	.	TGCGCCAGCAGCATATATAGCGGGGTTTACAATGAGCAGTTCTTC	CASSIYSGVYNEQFF
TRBD2	TRBV30	TRBJ2-3	.	TGTGCCGGAAGGACTAGCTCGGATACGCAGTATTTT	CAGRTSSDTQYF
.	TRBV10-1	TRBJ1-6	.	TGCGCCAACCCCCGGGGGGTCCTCTATAATTCCCCCCTCCACTTT	CANPRGVLYNSPLHF
TRBD1	TRBV6-1	TRBJ2-7	.	TGTGCCAGCAGCGCCGGGACAGGCTACGAGCAGTACTTC	CASSAGTGYEQYF
TRBD1	TRBV19	TRBJ2-7	.	TGTGCCAGTAGTTCCTCCGGGACAGTCTACGAGCAGTACTTC	CASSSSGTVYEQYF
.	TRBV2	TRBJ2-7	once	TGTGCCAGCAGCTCTGACGCGGGAACCCTCTACGAGCAGTACTTC	CASSSDAGTLYEQYF
.	TRBV7-9	TRBJ1-1	.	TGTGCCAGCAGCCAAGGGGGAGAAGCTTTCTTT	CASSQGGEAFF
.	TRBV9	TRBJ1-5	.	TGTGCCAGCAGCGCCGGAGACGGCTCTTATCAGCCCCAGCATTTT	CASSAGDGSYQPQHF
TRBD1	TRBV9	TRBJ2-2	.	TGTGCCAGCAGCGTTGGGACAGGGCACAATAGCGGGGAGCTGTTTTTT	CASSVGTGHNSGELFF
.	TRBV5-6	TRBJ2-2	.	TGTGCCAGCAGCCTAGTCCGCGGGGAGCTGTTTTTT	CASSLVRGELFF
.	TRBV27	TRBJ2-7	.	TGTGCCAGCAGAGATGGGCTATACTACGAGCAGTACTTC	CASRDGLYYEQYF
.	TRBV5-1	TRBJ2-7	.	TGCGCCAGCAGCTTGGCCGAACTATACAACTACGAGCAGTACTTC	CASSLAELYNYEQYF
.	TRBV27	TRBJ2-1	.	TGTGCCAGCAGTTTACCCTCCTACAGTGCTTCTGGCAATGAGCAGTTCTTC	CASSLPSYSASGNEQFF
TRBD1	TRBV7-2	TRBJ1-1	.	TGTGCCAGCAGCGTGCAGGGGGCCGGGAACACTGAAGCTTTCTTT	CASSVQGAGNTEAFF